The text below deals with one TCR beta chain. What it binds is unknown. Germline lookup yields CDR1 MNHEY and CDR2 SVGEGT. This CDR3 comprises 11 residues. For the second PCR, which ran for 7 to 11 cycles, a sample-barcoded 5' primer and a J-beta primer mix were used. TCRdb recomputed calls from the 5' RACE reads with MiXCR, one row per CDR3 protein. Among more than 550,000 distinct CDR3 sequences, about 24% were seen once, and the ten largest hold approximately 20%. The source of the sample is a study of blood T cells in healthy people across ages. General study findings and limits: More naive CD4+ cells and higher diversity were found in long-lived than in aged donors. Roughly linear age-related decline in beta diversity appeared, significant by age approximately 43.

Healthy Russian Caucasian donors spanned ages about 6 to 95 years. Drawing of peripheral blood yielded roughly 9.3 milliliters from each donor. This chain uses TRBV6-2 or TRBV6-3 with TRBJ2-5; D gene ambiguous. The closer fit of TRBJ2-1 to the DNA end suggests the J call may be wrong. The clonotype originates from an older man in good health. Sequencing used blood. CDR3 nucleotide sequence: TGTGCCAGCAGTTACCCGGAGCAACAGTTCTTC. It codes for CASSYPEQQFF.